Listed below are T cell receptor beta chains from one sample, sequenced in a study of T cells expressing NK-cell markers. For each CDR3 protein, TCRdb gives one entry from its re-call of the 5' RACE reads, without DNA. Found here are 140,000 to 150,000 distinct CDR3 sequences; the top ten clones hold around 10%. Sequenced: blood T cells: a sorted CD56 or NKG2C T cell subset, CD4+ or CD8+ T cells, or bulk PBMC T cells (not recorded which). The receptors stem from a man younger than 35 in good health. The CDR3 runs from the conserved cysteine through the conserved F or W. Fields, in order: V gene, CDR3 length, J gene, CDR3 protein.

V: TRBV20-1; length: 16; J: TRBJ2-7; CDR3: CSARPIAGGESYEQYF
V: TRBV18; length: 15; J: TRBJ2-2; CDR3: CASSDTTAYTGELFF
V: TRBV6-5; length: 14; J: TRBJ2-1; CDR3: CASSYSESINEQFF
V: TRBV11-2; length: 16; J: TRBJ2-1; CDR3: CASSFGWGLAGAEQFF
V: TRBV9; length: 15; J: TRBJ2-3; CDR3: CASSVSGAYTDTQYF
V: TRBV18; length: 15; J: TRBJ2-7; CDR3: CASSPPRGAPYEQYF
V: TRBV27; length: 14; J: TRBJ2-1; CDR3: CASSLDSSYNEQFF
V: TRBV27; length: 15; J: TRBJ2-7; CDR3: CASSVSGRAAYEQYF
V: TRBV5-1; length: 13; J: TRBJ2-1; CDR3: CASRAVAGDEQFF
V: TRBV19; length: 14; J: TRBJ2-6; CDR3: CASSPRAGANVLTF
V: TRBV24-1; length: 14; J: TRBJ1-2; CDR3: CATSEPTGFYGYTF
V: TRBV12-3/TRBV12-4; length: 14; J: TRBJ2-2; CDR3: CASSIDRNTGELFF
V: TRBV7-9; length: 15; J: TRBJ2-2; CDR3: CASSSSSLGAGELFF
V: TRBV7-9; length: 13; J: TRBJ2-3; CDR3: CASSLGSLDTQYF
V: TRBV6-2/TRBV6-3; length: 17; J: TRBJ2-1; CDR3: CASSYPRLAAHYNEQFF
V: TRBV6-1; length: 14; J: TRBJ1-5; CDR3: CASSGRDPNQPQHF
V: TRBV20-1; length: 15; J: TRBJ2-1; CDR3: CSARSPSGGYNEQFF
V: TRBV19; length: 15; J: TRBJ2-1; CDR3: CASSVLAGAGNEQFF
V: TRBV29-1; length: 13; J: TRBJ2-5; CDR3: CSVESGEFETQYF